The sequence of this TCR beta chain was determined in a study of T cell clonality in common variable immunodeficiency. The table came from immunoSEQ multiplex PCR; TCRdb's copy has only in-frame clones and leaves some out. The data show 40,000 to 45,000 clones, with none appearing a single time. General study results and limits: Common variable immunodeficiency TCR beta sequences reportedly had fewer deletions and N-nucleotide insertions. Compared with healthy controls, CVID subjects showed increased TCRbeta clonality, mostly in about a third.

The CDR3 has 15 residues. The V gene's germline CDR1 is SGHDT and CDR2 YYEEEE. The V and J ends lost 4 bases and 2 bases, in that order; junction bases with no gene match: 4. In its sample, this clone was seen many times. The target antigen is unknown. The read ends 3 residues before the CDR3 terminus; that terminus is restored from the germline J gene. The TCR sequence derives from a person between 18 and 75 years old in good health. The sequencing input was peripheral blood mononuclear cells. This chain uses TRBV5-6 with TRBJ2-1; 9 positions agree with TRBD2. CDR3 protein: CASSLTSGAYNEQFF. The CDR3 bases that were read are TGTGCCAGCAGCCTGACTAGCGGAGCCTACAATGAG.